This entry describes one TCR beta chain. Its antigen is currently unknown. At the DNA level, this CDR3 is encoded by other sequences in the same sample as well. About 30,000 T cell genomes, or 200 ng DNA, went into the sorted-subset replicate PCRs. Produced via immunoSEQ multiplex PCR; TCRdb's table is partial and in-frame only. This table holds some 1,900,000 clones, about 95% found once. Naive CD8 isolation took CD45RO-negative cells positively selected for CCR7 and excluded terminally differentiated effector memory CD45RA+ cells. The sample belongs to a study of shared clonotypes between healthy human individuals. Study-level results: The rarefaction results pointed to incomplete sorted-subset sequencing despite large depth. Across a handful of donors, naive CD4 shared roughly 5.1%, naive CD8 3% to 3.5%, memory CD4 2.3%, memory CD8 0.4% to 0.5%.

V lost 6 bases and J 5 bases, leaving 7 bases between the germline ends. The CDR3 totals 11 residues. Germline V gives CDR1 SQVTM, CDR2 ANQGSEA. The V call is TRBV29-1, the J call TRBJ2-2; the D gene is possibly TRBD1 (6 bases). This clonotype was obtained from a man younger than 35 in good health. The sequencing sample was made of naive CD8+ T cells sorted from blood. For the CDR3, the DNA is TGCAGCGTACAGGGAACCGGGGAGCTGTTTTTT. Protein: CSVQGTGELFF.